The rows below give T cell receptor beta chains drawn from one sample of a study of shared clonotypes between healthy human individuals. Data came from immunoSEQ multiplex PCR; TCRdb stores just in-frame clones and leaves some out. The sample carries hundreds of thousands of clones, around 96% recorded once. Sequencing was performed on naive CD8+ T cells sorted from blood. All receptors come from a young woman in good health. CDR3s include the opening cysteine and the closing phenylalanine or tryptophan. The order of the fields is CDR3 protein, CDR3 DNA, V gene, clone size, D gene, J gene. A D gene is named only where the DNA matches it firmly. For some rows the clone size is stated as once, few or many, or as a class when expanded; others skip it.

CDR3: CASSSGTVNTEAFF
DNA: TGTGCCAGCAGTTCAGGGACGGTGAACACTGAAGCTTTCTTT
V: TRBV27
size: once
D: NA
J: TRBJ1-1

CDR3: CSASIVREQYF
DNA: TGCAGTGCTAGTATCGTCCGCGAGCAGTACTTC
V: TRBV20-1
size: NA
D: NA
J: TRBJ2-7

CDR3: CASSQYHEQYF
DNA: TGTGCCAGTTCACAGTACCACGAGCAGTACTTC
V: TRBV19
size: NA
D: NA
J: TRBJ2-7

CDR3: CASSPRTGKGEKLFF
DNA: TGCGCCAGCAGCCCCAGGACAGGGAAAGGTGAAAAACTGTTTTTT
V: TRBV5-1
size: NA
D: TRBD1
J: TRBJ1-4

CDR3: CASSQEPGSYEQYF
DNA: TGCGCCAGCAGCCAAGAGCCCGGCTCCTACGAGCAGTACTTC
V: TRBV4-1
size: NA
D: NA
J: TRBJ2-7

CDR3: CASSSGLAAQETQYF
DNA: TGTGCCAGCAGCTCGGGACTAGCGGCTCAAGAGACCCAGTACTTC
V: TRBV7-8
size: NA
D: TRBD2
J: TRBJ2-5

CDR3: CASSLRLSGSNEQFF
DNA: TGTGCCAGCAGCCTCCGGCTTAGCGGGAGCAATGAGCAGTTCTTC
V: TRBV13
size: NA
D: TRBD2
J: TRBJ2-1

CDR3: CASSLDSGGLTEAFF
DNA: TGTGCCAGCAGTTTAGACAGTGGCGGTCTCACTGAAGCTTTCTTT
V: TRBV27
size: NA
D: NA
J: TRBJ1-1

CDR3: CASSVETSRGVAYNEQFF
DNA: TGTGCCAGCAGCGTAGAGACCTCACGAGGGGTGGCCTACAATGAGCAGTTCTTC
V: TRBV9
size: NA
D: NA
J: TRBJ2-1

CDR3: CSVAQGAYTVERGYTF
DNA: TGCAGCGTAGCCCAGGGGGCGTATACTGTAGAACGTGGCTACACCTTC
V: TRBV29-1
size: NA
D: TRBD1
J: TRBJ1-2

CDR3: CASSLAFGVAGSSYEQYF
DNA: TGTGCCAGCAGCTTAGCCTTTGGGGTAGCGGGGAGCTCCTACGAGCAGTACTTC
V: TRBV11-2
size: NA
D: TRBD2
J: TRBJ2-7

CDR3: CASSLEALFTGELFF
DNA: TGTGCCAGCAGCTTAGAAGCACTGTTCACCGGGGAGCTGTTTTTT
V: TRBV7-2
size: NA
D: NA
J: TRBJ2-2

CDR3: CASRALSGRGGGNEQFF
DNA: TGTGCCAGCCGAGCCCTTAGCGGGAGGGGCGGGGGGAATGAGCAGTTCTTC
V: TRBV19
size: once
D: TRBD2
J: TRBJ2-1

CDR3: CASSKASPGQGYNEQFF
DNA: TGTGCCAGCAGCAAAGCCTCGCCGGGACAGGGCTACAATGAGCAGTTCTTC
V: TRBV21-1
size: NA
D: NA
J: TRBJ2-1

CDR3: CASSYLYEQYF
DNA: TGTGCCAGCAGTTATTTATACGAGCAGTACTTC
V: TRBV28
size: NA
D: NA
J: TRBJ2-7

CDR3: CASSLGLAGVYEQYF
DNA: TGTGCCAGCAGCTTGGGACTAGCGGGAGTCTACGAGCAGTACTTC
V: TRBV7-3
size: NA
D: TRBD2
J: TRBJ2-7

CDR3: CSVDSGNIGYTF
DNA: TGCAGCGTTGACTCAGGGAATATTGGCTACACCTTC
V: TRBV29-1
size: NA
D: NA
J: TRBJ1-2

CDR3: CASSAITGGEQFF
DNA: TGTGCCAGCAGCGCCATCACGGGGGGTGAGCAGTTCTTC
V: TRBV9
size: NA
D: TRBD2
J: TRBJ2-1

CDR3: CASSPFVGTSGTEQYF
DNA: TGTGCCAGCAGCCCCTTCGTGGGGACTAGCGGGACTGAGCAGTACTTC
V: TRBV14
size: once
D: TRBD2
J: TRBJ2-7

CDR3: CASSIGPSYEQYF
DNA: TGTGCCAGTAGTATCGGGCCATCCTACGAGCAGTACTTC
V: TRBV19
size: once
D: NA
J: TRBJ2-7

CDR3: CASSYRGPRTEAFF
DNA: TGTGCCAGCAGCTACAGGGGCCCGAGGACTGAAGCTTTCTTT
V: TRBV11-2
size: NA
D: TRBD1
J: TRBJ1-1

CDR3: CASRPVIGNTEAFF
DNA: TGTGCCAGCAGGCCGGTAATCGGGAACACTGAAGCTTTCTTT
V: TRBV28
size: NA
D: NA
J: TRBJ1-1

CDR3: CASSQDKNGYTF
DNA: TGTGCTAGCAGCCAGGACAAGAATGGCTACACCTTC
V: TRBV9
size: NA
D: NA
J: TRBJ1-2

CDR3: CASSYSIGQNYEQYF
DNA: TGTGCCAGCAGTTACTCGATAGGGCAGAACTACGAGCAGTACTTC
V: TRBV6-5
size: NA
D: NA
J: TRBJ2-7

CDR3: CSVDEERTEAFF
DNA: TGCAGCGTTGATGAGGAGAGGACTGAAGCTTTCTTT
V: TRBV29-1
size: few
D: NA
J: TRBJ1-1

CDR3: CASSFSQFGVVTQYF
DNA: TGTGCCAGCAGTTTCTCCCAATTCGGGGTAGTTACGCAGTATTTT
V: TRBV28
size: NA
D: NA
J: TRBJ2-3

CDR3: CASNTDYGYTF
DNA: TGTGCCAGCAACACGGACTATGGCTACACCTTC
V: TRBV6-1
size: NA
D: NA
J: TRBJ1-2

CDR3: CASRASPNTEAFF
DNA: TGTGCCAGCAGGGCCTCCCCGAACACTGAAGCTTTCTTT
V: TRBV28
size: NA
D: NA
J: TRBJ1-1

CDR3: CASSLEPSGMVADTQYF
DNA: TGCGCCAGCAGCTTGGAGCCTAGCGGGATGGTGGCAGATACGCAGTATTTT
V: TRBV5-1
size: NA
D: TRBD2
J: TRBJ2-3

CDR3: CASSLGWLAELNTGELFF
DNA: TGTGCCAGCAGTTTAGGCTGGTTAGCGGAGTTGAACACCGGGGAGCTGTTTTTT
V: TRBV27
size: NA
D: NA
J: TRBJ2-2

CDR3: CASSLAGAGPYEQYF
DNA: TGTGCCAGCAGCTTAGCGGGGGCGGGGCCCTACGAGCAGTACTTC
V: TRBV7-8
size: NA
D: NA
J: TRBJ2-7

CDR3: CASIPNLGYVNEQFF
DNA: TGTGCCAGCATCCCCAATTTGGGCTACGTCAATGAGCAGTTCTTC
V: TRBV7-9
size: NA
D: NA
J: TRBJ2-1

CDR3: CASSQAGGGDLEYF
DNA: TGTGCCAGCAGCCAAGCGGGAGGGGGCGACCTGGAGTACTTC
V: TRBV4-2
size: NA
D: NA
J: TRBJ2-7

CDR3: CASRLWEGGTYEQYF
DNA: TGTGCCAGCAGGCTTTGGGAGGGAGGGACCTACGAGCAGTACTTC
V: TRBV6-1
size: NA
D: TRBD2
J: TRBJ2-7

CDR3: CASSLRRRGQGGEKLFF
DNA: TGTGCCAGCAGCTTAAGACGTAGGGGGCAGGGTGGAGAAAAACTGTTTTTT
V: TRBV7-2
size: NA
D: TRBD1
J: TRBJ1-4

CDR3: CASSIWGYSYEQYF
DNA: TGTGCCAGTAGTATATGGGGGTACTCCTACGAGCAGTACTTC
V: TRBV19
size: NA
D: NA
J: TRBJ2-7

CDR3: CASSPQSTSGSYEQYF
DNA: TGTGCCAGCAGCCCTCAGTCGACTAGCGGCTCCTACGAGCAGTACTTC
V: TRBV7-9
size: NA
D: TRBD2
J: TRBJ2-7